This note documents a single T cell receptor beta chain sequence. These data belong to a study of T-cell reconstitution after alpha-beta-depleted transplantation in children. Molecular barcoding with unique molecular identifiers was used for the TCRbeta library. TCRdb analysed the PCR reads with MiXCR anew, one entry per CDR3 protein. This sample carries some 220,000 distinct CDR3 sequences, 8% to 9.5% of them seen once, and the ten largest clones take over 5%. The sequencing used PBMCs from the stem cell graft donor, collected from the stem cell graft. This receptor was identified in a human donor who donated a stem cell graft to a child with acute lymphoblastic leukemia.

CDR3 nucleotide sequence: TGCGCCAGCAGCCTTACGACTAGAGGCTCCTACGAGCAGTACTTC. Its translation: CASSLTTRGSYEQYF. V is TRBV5-1 and J is TRBJ2-7, with D maybe TRBD2 (6 bases). The germline V and J ends were trimmed by 4 bases and 0 bases, with 14 bases remaining between them. Germline loops: CDR1 SGHRS, CDR2 YFSETQ. This CDR3 comprises 15 residues.